This is a list of T cell receptor beta chains from one sample in a study of identical twins. TCRdb itself ran the 5' RACE reads through MiXCR, one entry per CDR3 protein. The sample has around 960,000 distinct CDR3 sequences, about 12% seen once; the top ten hold around 1.6%. The same specimen was also included in a second study, on yellow fever vaccine responses in identical twins.

Sequencing was performed on PBMCs. These receptors all stem from a young woman in good health. The CDR3 runs from the conserved cysteine through the conserved F or W. The D gene is left open where the match is weak. Some rows have no size entry. The others give once, few or many, or a class for an expanded clone.

cdr3_nt | cdr3_aa | clone_size | cdr3_length | v_call | d_call | j_call
TGTGCCAGCAGTTTATGGGGAGGAAACGAGCAGTACTTC | CASSLWGGNEQYF | - | 13 | TRBV27 | - | TRBJ2-7
TGTGCCAGCAGCCGCAGGGGGAGAAGCTCCTACAATGAGCAGTTCTTC | CASSRRGRSSYNEQFF | few | 16 | TRBV7-9 | TRBD1 | TRBJ2-1
TGTGCCAGTGGACTAGCGTACACAGATACGCAGTATTTT | CASGLAYTDTQYF | - | 13 | TRBV28 | TRBD2 | TRBJ2-3
TGTGCCAGCAGTGAATCGCAGGCAGGGATCAACGAGCAGTACTTC | CASSESQAGINEQYF | - | 15 | TRBV25-1 | - | TRBJ2-7
TGTGCCATCTGTCCCGGAGAAGGACTCGAGAGCTCCTACAATGAGCAGTTCTTC | CAICPGEGLESSYNEQFF | - | 18 | TRBV2 | - | TRBJ2-1
TGTGCCAGCAGCCAAGTGGGGGTCTACGAGCAGTACTTC | CASSQVGVYEQYF | - | 13 | TRBV3-1 | - | TRBJ2-7
TGTGCCAGCAGTGAAAACACCCCATCTGGGATGGACATTCAGTACTTC | CASSENTPSGMDIQYF | many | 16 | TRBV6-1 | - | TRBJ2-4
TGTGCCATCAGTACAGGGATAGGTGATACGCAGTATTTT | CAISTGIGDTQYF | - | 13 | TRBV10-3 | - | TRBJ2-3
TGTGCCAGCAGCTTGGCCCCCCTCAGGGGCTGTAGGTCTGGGGCCAACGTCCTGACTTTC | CASSLAPLRGCRSGANVLTF | - | 20 | TRBV5-6 | - | TRBJ2-6
TGCAGCGTGTGGACTGCCGGGGAGCTGTTTTTT | CSVWTAGELFF | many | 11 | TRBV29-1 | - | TRBJ2-2
TGCAGCGTTGAACTAGGAACTGGGGCTTTCTTT | CSVELGTGAFF | many | 11 | TRBV29-1 | - | TRBJ1-1
TGTGCCAGCAGCACCCGACAGGGCGGTTCACCCCTCCACTTT | CASSTRQGGSPLHF | few | 14 | TRBV7-9 | TRBD1 | TRBJ1-6
TGCAGCGTTGAAAAAGGGGGCAATGAGCAGTTCTTC | CSVEKGGNEQFF | - | 12 | TRBV29-1 | - | TRBJ2-1
TGTGCCAGCAGCTTCTTGGGACAGTTCAAGGGGGAGCTGTTTTTT | CASSFLGQFKGELFF | few | 15 | TRBV7-9 | TRBD1 | TRBJ2-2
TGTGCCAGCAGGGGAGGAGGAACCGCCTCTGAGCAGTTCTTC | CASRGGGTASEQFF | - | 14 | TRBV6-1 | - | TRBJ2-1
TGTGCCAGCAGTTACGGAACCCGGACTAGCCCGAGTGGGGATACGCAGTATTTT | CASSYGTRTSPSGDTQYF | - | 18 | TRBV6-5 | TRBD2 | TRBJ2-3
TGTGCCAGCGTTAAGGGACAGGGTCTGTCCTTAAACTATGGCTACACCTTC | CASVKGQGLSLNYGYTF | - | 17 | TRBV28 | TRBD1 | TRBJ1-2
TGTGCCATCAGTGACGCTAGCGGGAAAACCTACGAGCAGTACTTC | CAISDASGKTYEQYF | - | 15 | TRBV10-3 | TRBD2 | TRBJ2-7
TGCGCCAGCAGCCAGAACCCACTAACAACTAATGAAAAACTGTTTTTT | CASSQNPLTTNEKLFF | many | 16 | TRBV4-1 | - | TRBJ1-4
TGTGCCAGCAGTTGGGGACCGACAAACTATGGCTACACCTTC | CASSWGPTNYGYTF | - | 14 | TRBV12-3/TRBV12-4 | - | TRBJ1-2
TGCAGCGCTGGACCCCCTGGGGAGACCCAGTACTTC | CSAGPPGETQYF | many | 12 | TRBV29-1 | - | TRBJ2-5
TGTGCCAGCAGTTTTGTGACTAGCGGGAGAACAGATACGCAGTATTTT | CASSFVTSGRTDTQYF | - | 16 | TRBV12-3/TRBV12-4 | TRBD2 | TRBJ2-3
TGCAGTGCTAGTGGGGGTTTCGTAGCAGATACGCAGTATTTT | CSASGGFVADTQYF | few | 14 | TRBV20-1 | - | TRBJ2-3
TGTGCCAGCAGTGATTGGAGAGGGGATCGAGAAGCTTTCTTT | CASSDWRGDREAFF | - | 14 | TRBV2 | - | TRBJ1-1
TGCAGCGTTGCGAGTTTTGATGAGCAGTTCTTC | CSVASFDEQFF | - | 11 | TRBV29-1 | - | TRBJ2-1
TGTGCCAGCAGCTCCAGGGCAGGGTTGAGCTACGAGCAGTACTTC | CASSSRAGLSYEQYF | - | 15 | TRBV7-9 | - | TRBJ2-7
TGTGCCAGCAGAAAGGACAGGGGGATTTACACCTTC | CASRKDRGIYTF | - | 12 | TRBV3-1 | TRBD1 | TRBJ1-2
TGTGCCAGCAGTAATGGGAACCCAAGAGAGCAGTTCTTC | CASSNGNPREQFF | - | 13 | TRBV2 | - | TRBJ2-1
TGTGCCAGCAGTGAATTTCTAGCGGAGATCACCGGGGAGCTGTTTTTT | CASSEFLAEITGELFF | few | 16 | TRBV6-1 | TRBD2 | TRBJ2-2
TGTGCCAGCAGCCCCGGGACAGAGAATGAAAAACTGTTTTTT | CASSPGTENEKLFF | many | 14 | TRBV6-1 | TRBD1 | TRBJ1-4
TGTGCCAGCAGTGATCTAGCGGGGGGGCAAGAGACCCAGTACTTC | CASSDLAGGQETQYF | - | 15 | TRBV12-3/TRBV12-4 | TRBD2 | TRBJ2-5
TGTGCCAGCAGTGAACAGGCATTCTCGACTAGCGGGGTTTCCTACGAGCAGTACTTC | CASSEQAFSTSGVSYEQYF | - | 19 | TRBV2 | TRBD2 | TRBJ2-7
TGTGCCAGCAGCTTCCTGACAGGGTTTTCGAATACGCAGTATTTT | CASSFLTGFSNTQYF | - | 15 | TRBV7-2 | TRBD1 | TRBJ2-3
TGTGCCAGCAGCCGCGGCGGACAGGGGGCTGGGACCGGGGAGCTGTTTTTT | CASSRGGQGAGTGELFF | - | 17 | TRBV3-1 | TRBD1 | TRBJ2-2
TGTGCCAGCAGACCTACTAGCGGGGGGAGGGGCCATGAGCAGTTCTTC | CASRPTSGGRGHEQFF | - | 16 | TRBV28 | TRBD2 | TRBJ2-1
TGCAGTGCGCGGCGGGAGCGAATCACAGATACGCAGTATTTT | CSARRERITDTQYF | - | 14 | TRBV20-1 | TRBD2 | TRBJ2-3
TGCGCCAGCAGCCAGGCCGGACTAGCGGGAGTCGGCTATGAGCAGTTCTTC | CASSQAGLAGVGYEQFF | - | 17 | TRBV4-1 | TRBD2 | TRBJ2-1
TGCGCCAGCAGCCAGACTAGCGGGAGATTAACCCTAGAGACCCAGTACTTC | CASSQTSGRLTLETQYF | many | 17 | TRBV5-1 | TRBD2 | TRBJ2-5
TGTGCTAGCGTCAAGGGACAGCGCTACGAGCAGTACTTC | CASVKGQRYEQYF | - | 13 | TRBV12-5 | TRBD1 | TRBJ2-7
TGTGCCAGCAGTGAAGCTAGTTACGGGACCCGAGGTAACACCATATATTTT | CASSEASYGTRGNTIYF | - | 17 | TRBV6-1 | - | TRBJ1-3
TGTGCCAGCAGACCCGGACAGGGGAATGAGCAGTTCTTC | CASRPGQGNEQFF | many | 13 | TRBV12-3/TRBV12-4 | TRBD1 | TRBJ2-1
TGTGCCAGCAGGGGGCTAGCGGGGGGACCTAGCACAGATACGCAGTATTTT | CASRGLAGGPSTDTQYF | - | 17 | TRBV12-3/TRBV12-4 | TRBD2 | TRBJ2-3